This TCR beta chain was profiled in a study of CD8+CD57+ T cells in acquired aplastic anemia. Broader study findings: Patients and controls shared just under 30 CD8+ CDR3 sequences, highly expressed in patients.

Genomic DNA acted as the template from which TCR beta VDJ combination and CDR3 sequence profiling were carried out. TCRdb re-called the reads with MiXCR, one entry per CDR3 protein. The sample carries approximately 260,000 distinct CDR3 sequences, 82% recorded once. Germline assignment: CDR1 SGDLS and CDR2 YYNGEE. The CDR3 sequence is 14 residues long. The V and J ends lost 4 bases and 7 bases respectively, with 17 bases between them. All sequencing subjects had displayed CD8+CD57+ cell expansion on flow cytometry. With regard to this clonotype: No antigen is known for it.

Sequenced input: sorted CD4+, CD8+, or CD8+CD57+ T cells (not recorded which) from PBMCs. The sequence was obtained from a human donor with aplastic anemia. J is TRBJ1-2 and V is TRBV9; D call uncertain. The CDR3 here is CASSLVGETGGYTF. The CDR3 DNA reads TGTGCCAGCAGCTTAGTGGGCGAGACGGGTGGCTACACCTTC.